What follows are 21 T cell receptor beta chains derived from one specimen sequenced in a study of shared clonotypes between healthy human individuals. Clones were sequenced by immunoSEQ multiplex PCR, and TCRdb holds only the in-frame ones, with some missing. The sample comprises some 79,000 clones, roughly three fifths of which are singletons, and around 52% rests with the top ten. Sequencing input: memory CD8+ T cells sorted from blood. The subset denotes: CD45RO+ cells pooled with CCR7-negative TemRA cells. These receptors came from a young man in good health.

The CDR3 region is CASSSFAGGERGTEAFF. CDR3 nucleotide sequence: TGTGCCAGCAGCTCTTTTGCAGGGGGTGAAAGGGGCACTGAAGCTTTCTTT. This rearrangement joins TRBV7-2 to TRBJ1-1, with 7 bases identical to TRBD1. Trimming at V came to 4 bases and at J to 4 bases, leaving 15 bases not matched to a gene. Germline V gives CDR1 SGHTA, CDR2 FQGNSA. The CDR3 covers 17 residues. The full variable domain, its missing parts supplied by reference TRBV7-2 and TRBJ1-1, is GAGVSQSPSNKVTEKGKDVELRCDPISGHTALYWYRQSLGQGLEFLIYFQGNSAPDKSGLPSDRFSAERTGGSVSTLTIQRTQQEDSAVYLCASSSFAGGERGTEAFFGQGTRLTVV.

On this clone: A much larger clone lies one base from this, so it may be a read error. The chain links TRBV28 to TRBJ2-7, with D possibly called TRBD1 or TRBD2 (6 bases each). The CDR3 spans 16 residues. Germline V gives CDR1 MDHEN, CDR2 SYDVKM. The germline V and J ends were trimmed by 5 bases and 3 bases, with 20 bases remaining between them. CDR3 amino acids: CASSGGLSGSLYEQYF. Here the CDR3 DNA reads TGTGCCAGCAGTGGGGGGCTAAGCGGGTCCCTCTACGAGCAGTACTTC.

The CDR3 sequence is CASSYETTGSYEQYF. The CDR3 DNA is TGTGCCAGCAGTTATGAAACGACAGGGTCCTACGAGCAGTACTTC. The J gene is TRBJ2-7, the V gene TRBV6-5, with 7 positions matching TRBD1. Unmatched junction bases numbered 6, after V lost 3 bases and J lost 1 base. From germline, CDR1 is MNHEY and CDR2 SVGAGI. There are 15 residues in the CDR3.

In this sample, this clone turned up a few times. The gene calls are TRBV25-1 and TRBJ1-2; perhaps TRBD1 as D (6 bases). Trimming took off 9 bases at V and 4 bases at J, with 12 bases between the two ends. CDR1 and CDR2 (germline): MGHDK, SYGVNS. CDR3 length equals 12 residues. This CDR3 is CASKQGGYGYTF. CDR3 coding DNA: TGTGCCAGTAAACAGGGCGGCTATGGCTACACCTTC.

Concerning this clone itself: A far larger clone is only one base removed, so a read error is likely. The rearrangement joins TRBV19 to TRBJ2-3; tentative D call: TRBD2 (5 bases). Germline CDR1 is LNHDA and CDR2 is SQIVND (reference sequence). The CDR3 is made up of 13 amino acids. V dropped 4 bases and J dropped 0 bases, with 5 bases sitting between them. In nucleotides, the CDR3 is TGTGCCAGTAGTAGCGGGAGCACAGATACGCAGTATTTT. This gives the protein CASSSGSTDTQYF.

The chain recombines TRBV7-9 with TRBJ2-5; D tentatively reads TRBD1 or TRBD2 (5 bases each). V was trimmed by 5 bases and J by 5 bases, leaving 18 bases between them. The CDR3 has 15 residues. The germline V gene has CDR1 SEHNR and CDR2 FQNEAQ (reference sequence). The DNA for the CDR3 is TGTGCCAGCAGCCCTGGGGCCGCGAGGGAGGAGACCCAGTACTTC. Translated, it gives CASSPGAAREETQYF. The full variable domain, in which reference TRBV7-9 and TRBJ2-5 provide the parts outside the CDR3, is DTGVSQNPRHKITKRGQNVTFRCDPISEHNRLYWYRQTLGQGPEFLTYFQNEAQLEKSRLLSDRFSAERPKGSFSTLEIQRTEQGDSAMYLCASSPGAAREETQYFGPGTRLLVL.

The chain couples TRBV19 to TRBJ1-3; no firm D call. The germline V gene has CDR1 LNHDA and CDR2 SQIVND (reference sequence). The V gene lost 9 bases and the J gene lost 4 bases, with 16 bases spanning the gap. The CDR3 spans 14 residues. The CDR3 DNA sequence: TGTGCCAGCCAGTCAGATGGAAAAGGAAACACCATATATTTT. This codes for CASQSDGKGNTIYF.

This rearrangement joins TRBV7-2 to TRBJ1-3; D is ambiguous. The germline CDR1 and CDR2 sequences are SGHTA and FQGNSA. The CDR3 covers 19 residues. The V end was cut by 3 bases, the J end by 2 bases, with 23 bases between. Written as DNA, the CDR3 is TGTGCCAGCAGCTTCTACCCCCGGGAACGTGGAGAACCTGGAAACACCATATATTTT. Residues: CASSFYPRERGEPGNTIYF.

The table lists this clone with many counts. The chain has TRBV28 and TRBJ2-1, with D possibly being TRBD2 (7 bases). The CDR3 totals 13 residues. Trimming removed 8 bases from V and 8 bases from J, with 16 bases in between. CDR1 and CDR2 (germline): MDHEN, SYDVKM. This CDR3 is CASEGGGGYEQFF. The CDR3 nucleotides are TGTGCCAGCGAGGGGGGAGGGGGATATGAGCAGTTCTTC.

This clone was found a few times. This chain uses TRBV27 with TRBJ1-2, with D possibly matching TRBD1 (5 bases). The CDR3 has 13 residues. V lost 9 bases and J lost 4, with 15 bases in between. CDR1 and CDR2 from the germline V gene are MNHEY and SMNVEV (reference sequence). The CDR3 DNA reads as TGTGCCAGTGCGCTAGGGGCGGGCTATGGCTACACCTTC. It is translated as CASALGAGYGYTF.

The rearrangement joins TRBV6-5 to TRBJ2-5, with D uncertain. The CDR3 consists of 14 residues. CDR1 is MNHEY, CDR2 SVGAGI, per germline. V lost 5 bases, J lost 10 bases, and 20 bases lay in between. In DNA form, the CDR3 reads TGTGCCAGCAGTACCGGTCAGGTCCTTGTATTCCAGTACTTC. It encodes CASSTGQVLVFQYF.

V gene TRBV7-2 combines with J gene TRBJ1-5; 8 nucleotides align to TRBD1. Germline V gene data show CDR1 as SGHTA and CDR2 as FQGNSA. The CDR3 extends over 15 amino acids. The junction had 15 bases not matched to a gene; V was cut back by 6 bases and J by 11 bases. DNA of the CDR3: TGTGCCAGCAGTGTAGAAGGGGCAGGGGGCACCTCCCAGCATTTT. The encoded protein is CASSVEGAGGTSQHF.

This chain joins TRBV6-5 and TRBJ2-7, with no clear D. CDR1 is MNHEY and CDR2 is SVGAGI in the germline V gene. The V and J ends lost 6 bases and 2 bases respectively, with 8 bases between them. This CDR3 contains 12 residues. CDR3 amino acids: CASRAITYEQYF. The CDR3 DNA reads as TGTGCCAGCAGAGCAATTACCTACGAGCAGTACTTC.

Only a few counts were recorded for this clone. This rearrangement joins TRBV10-2 to TRBJ1-4; D remains unclear. The V gene's germline CDR1 is WSHSY and CDR2 SAAADI. V gave up 3 bases and J gave up 0 bases, with 5 bases separating them. This CDR3 has 14 amino acids. DNA for the CDR3: TGCGCCAGCAGTGACTGGTCAACTAATGAAAAACTGTTTTTT. Translating it yields CASSDWSTNEKLFF.

The gene calls are TRBV7-9 and TRBJ1-4; D possibly corresponds to TRBD1 (5 bases). This CDR3 is built from 14 residues. Germline V gene sequence: CDR1 SEHNR, CDR2 FQNEAQ (reference sequence). Trimming left V 5 bases short and J 8 bases short, with 15 bases between. CDR3 sequence reads: CASSRGRESEKLFF. CDR3 nucleotides: TGTGCCAGCAGCCGGGGGAGGGAGAGCGAAAAACTGTTTTTT.

With respect to this clone: Other DNA sequences in the same sample also yield this CDR3. The chain recombines TRBV5-1 with TRBJ2-6, with D unresolved. V was cut by 7 bases and J by 0 bases, with 2 bases left in between. This CDR3 spans 12 amino acids. CDR1 is SGHRS, CDR2 YFSETQ, per germline. CDR3 sequence: CASHSGANVLTF. CDR3 bases: TGCGCCAGCCACTCTGGGGCCAACGTCCTGACTTTC.

A few counts support this clone. The chain links TRBV6-1 to TRBJ2-1, with 11 bases lining up with TRBD2. J gave up 3 bases and V 4 bases, and 5 bases lay outside the gene matches. From germline, CDR1 is MNHNS and CDR2 SASEGT. The length of the CDR3 is 16 residues. The CDR3 DNA sequence: TGTGCCAGCAGTGGGGGGACTAGCGGAGTCTACAATGAGCAGTTCTTC. This encodes CASSGGTSGVYNEQFF.

This clone was detected once. The genes are TRBV9 and TRBJ2-1; D not certain. From germline, CDR1 is SGDLS and CDR2 YYNGEE. The CDR3 loop spans 12 amino acids. V was pared by 0 bases and J by 8 bases, with 6 bases between. The CDR3 nucleotides read TGTGCCAGCAGCGTAGGAACTGATGAGCAGTTCTTC. Its translation is CASSVGTDEQFF.

The chain has TRBV28 and TRBJ1-4, with D possibly being TRBD1 (5 bases). The CDR3 is made up of 14 amino acids. Germline assignment: CDR1 MDHEN and CDR2 SYDVKM. V shed 2 bases and J shed 5 bases, with 9 bases lying between them. The CDR3 protein is CASSLDGDNEKLFF. CDR3 in DNA: TGTGCCAGCAGTTTAGATGGGGACAATGAAAAACTGTTTTTT. Filled out from reference TRBV28 and TRBJ1-4, the complete variable domain reads DVKVTQSSRYLVKRTGEKVFLECVQDMDHENMFWYRQDPGLGLRLIYFSYDVKMKEKGDIPEGYSVSREKKERFSLILESASTNQTSMYLCASSLDGDNEKLFFGSGTQLSVL.

The V gene is TRBV14, the J gene TRBJ2-5, with D uncertain. The CDR3 runs to 16 residues. Deletions cut 1 base from V and 1 base from J, with 13 bases between. Germline V gene lookup returns CDR1 SGHDN and CDR2 FVKESK. The CDR3 nucleotides read TGTGCCAGCAGCCAAGGACGTCGGGTTCGCCAAGAGACCCAGTACTTC. This sequence encodes CASSQGRRVRQETQYF.

The chain is built from TRBV18 and TRBJ1-1; TRBD1 agrees at 10 bases. This CDR3 has 17 residues. V was clipped by 2 bases and J by 2 bases; unmatched bases: 8. Per the germline V gene, CDR1 is KGHSH and CDR2 is LQKENI. The CDR3: CASSPWGGTGVNTEAFF. CDR3 sequence (DNA): TGTGCCAGCTCACCATGGGGTGGGACAGGGGTAAACACTGAAGCTTTCTTT.